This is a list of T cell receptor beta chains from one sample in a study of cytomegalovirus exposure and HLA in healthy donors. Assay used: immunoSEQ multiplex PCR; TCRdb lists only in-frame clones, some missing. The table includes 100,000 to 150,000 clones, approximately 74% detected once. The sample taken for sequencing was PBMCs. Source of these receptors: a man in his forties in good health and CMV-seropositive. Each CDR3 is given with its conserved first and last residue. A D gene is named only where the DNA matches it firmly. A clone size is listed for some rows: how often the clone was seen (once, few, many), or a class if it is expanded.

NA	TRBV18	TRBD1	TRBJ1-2	CASSPRTGDYYGYTF	TGTGCCAGCTCACCTCGGACAGGAGACTACTATGGCTACACCTTC
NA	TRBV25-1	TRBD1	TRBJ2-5	CASSRQGEETQYF	TGTGCCAGCAGTCGGCAGGGGGAAGAGACCCAGTACTTC
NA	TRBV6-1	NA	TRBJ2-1	CASSEGPREYEQFF	TGTGCCAGCAGTGAAGGTCCTCGGGAATATGAGCAGTTCTTC
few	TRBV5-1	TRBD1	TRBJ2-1	CASSMTGINEQFF	TGCGCCAGCAGCATGACAGGGATCAATGAGCAGTTCTTC
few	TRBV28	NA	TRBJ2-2	CASILSGNTGELFF	TGTGCCAGCATCCTTAGCGGGAACACCGGGGAGCTGTTTTTT
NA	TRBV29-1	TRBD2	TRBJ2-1	CSVEGLAGPSNEQFF	TGCAGCGTTGAAGGGCTAGCGGGACCTTCTAATGAGCAGTTCTTC
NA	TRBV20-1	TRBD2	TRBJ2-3	CSAKAGAPQYF	TGCAGTGCAAAAGCGGGAGCTCCGCAGTATTTT
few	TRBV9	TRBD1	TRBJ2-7	CASSVEGQGAYEQYF	TGTGCCAGCAGCGTAGAGGGACAGGGGGCCTACGAGCAGTACTTC
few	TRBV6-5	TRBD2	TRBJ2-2	CASSREGATGELFF	TGTGCCAGCAGCAGGGAGGGAGCCACCGGGGAGCTGTTTTTT
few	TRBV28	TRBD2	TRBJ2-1	CASSSMGLGGLNEQFF	TGTGCCAGCAGTTCGATGGGACTAGGGGGACTCAATGAGCAGTTCTTC
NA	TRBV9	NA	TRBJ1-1	CASSARLGDHLNTEAFF	TGTGCCAGCAGCGCCCGACTGGGAGACCATCTGAACACTGAAGCTTTCTTT
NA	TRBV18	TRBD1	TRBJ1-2	CASSTIQGIYGYTF	TGTGCCAGCTCAACTATACAGGGGATTTATGGCTACACCTTC
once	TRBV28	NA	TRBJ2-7	CASSLGAGQYF	TGTGCCAGCAGTTTAGGGGCCGGGCAGTACTTC
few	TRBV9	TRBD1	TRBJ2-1	CASSVEGNRGHEQFF	TGTGCCAGCAGCGTAGAGGGGAACAGGGGGCATGAGCAGTTCTTC
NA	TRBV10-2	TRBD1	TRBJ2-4	CASQGVKNIQYF	TGCGCCAGTCAGGGGGTGAAAAACATTCAGTACTTC
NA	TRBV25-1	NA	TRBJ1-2	CASSGLRQNNYGYTF	TGTGCCAGCAGTGGCCTCCGACAGAACAACTATGGCTACACCTTC
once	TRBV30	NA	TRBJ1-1	CAWSPTGSEAFF	TGTGCCTGGAGTCCTACAGGGTCTGAAGCTTTCTTT
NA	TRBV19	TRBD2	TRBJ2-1	CASSTIPQLAGGFEQFF	TGTGCCAGTAGTACCATCCCCCAGCTAGCGGGGGGATTTGAGCAGTTCTTC
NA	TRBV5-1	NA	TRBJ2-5	CASSFSQETQYF	TGCGCCAGCAGCTTCAGCCAAGAGACCCAGTACTTC
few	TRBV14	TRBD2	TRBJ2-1	CASSHWTSGRGEQFF	TGTGCCAGCAGCCATTGGACTAGCGGGAGGGGGGAGCAGTTCTTC
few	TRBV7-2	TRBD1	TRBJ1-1	CASSLGGTGDTEAFF	TGTGCCAGCAGCTTAGGGGGGACAGGGGACACTGAAGCTTTCTTT
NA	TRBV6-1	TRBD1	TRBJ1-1	CASRGTGERAEAFF	TGTGCCAGCAGGGGGACAGGGGAGAGGGCTGAAGCTTTCTTT
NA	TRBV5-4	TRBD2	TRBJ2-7	CASSLAGRRDYEQYF	TGTGCCAGCAGCCTAGCGGGACGGAGAGACTACGAGCAGTACTTC
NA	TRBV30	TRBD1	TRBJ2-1	CAWSGYLNRDRGGYEQFF	TGTGCCTGGAGTGGATACTTAAACCGGGACAGGGGCGGGTATGAGCAGTTCTTC
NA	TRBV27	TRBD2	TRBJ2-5	CASSFLGGTQETQYF	TGTGCCAGCAGTTTCCTGGGGGGGACCCAAGAGACCCAGTACTTC
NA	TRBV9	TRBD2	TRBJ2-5	CASSVGLAGIQETQYF	TGTGCCAGCAGCGTAGGGCTAGCGGGGATCCAAGAGACCCAGTACTTC
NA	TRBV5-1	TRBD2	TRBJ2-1	CASSLKTSGGPLNEQFF	TGCGCCAGCAGCCTCAAGACTAGCGGGGGGCCTTTAAATGAGCAGTTCTTC
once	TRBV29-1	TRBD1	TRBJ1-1	CSATRDRGLNTEAFF	TGCAGCGCAACCCGGGACAGGGGGCTGAACACTGAAGCTTTCTTT
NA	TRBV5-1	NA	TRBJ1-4	CASSLDLTNEKLFF	TGCGCCAGCAGCCTGGACTTAACTAATGAAAAACTGTTTTTT
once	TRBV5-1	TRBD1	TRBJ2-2	CASSSSGQGGTGELFF	TGCGCCAGCAGCTCCTCGGGACAGGGAGGCACCGGGGAGCTGTTTTTT
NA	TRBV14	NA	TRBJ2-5	CASSQWGGPGGLETQYF	TGTGCCAGCAGCCAATGGGGCGGGCCAGGGGGGCTCGAGACCCAGTACTTC
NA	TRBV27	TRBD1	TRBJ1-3	CASSQLGIKGGQGGPGNTIYF	TGTGCCAGCAGCCAACTTGGAATTAAAGGGGGACAGGGAGGGCCTGGAAACACCATATATTTT
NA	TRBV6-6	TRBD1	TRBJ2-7	CASSTGGSGEQYF	TGTGCCAGCAGTACAGGGGGTTCGGGCGAGCAGTACTTC
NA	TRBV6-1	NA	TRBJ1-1	CASSARTGMNTEAFF	TGTGCCAGCAGTGCGAGGACGGGGATGAACACTGAAGCTTTCTTT
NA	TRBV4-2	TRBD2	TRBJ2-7	CASSQGLAGVNYEQYF	TGTGCCAGCAGCCAAGGTCTAGCGGGAGTAAACTACGAGCAGTACTTC
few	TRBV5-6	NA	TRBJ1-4	CASSLKTRATNEKLFF	TGTGCCAGCAGCTTGAAGACAAGAGCAACTAATGAAAAACTGTTTTTT
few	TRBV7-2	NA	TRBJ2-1	CASSRGNEQFF	TGTGCCAGCAGCCGCGGCAATGAGCAGTTCTTC
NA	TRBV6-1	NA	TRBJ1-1	CASSTQIGGTEAFF	TGTGCCAGCAGCACCCAGATCGGGGGCACTGAAGCTTTCTTT
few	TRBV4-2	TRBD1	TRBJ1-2	CASSPSLRDRGAF	TGTGCCAGCAGCCCCTCTCTCCGGGACAGGGGCGCCTTC
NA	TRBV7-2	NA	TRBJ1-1	CASSLKGGPNTEAFF	TGTGCCAGCAGCCTAAAAGGGGGACCGAACACTGAAGCTTTCTTT